This TCR beta chain is from a study of regulatory T cells in long-lasting Graves disease (dated by TCRdb to 2020 to 2023). Study-wide context: Newly diagnosed Graves' disease patients had taken antithyroid drugs for less than 3 months. Patients with persistent Graves' disease were compared with patients with newly diagnosed Graves' disease using TCR sequencing and RNA sequencing of peripheral blood. TCR sequencing covered about 13 persistent and some 20 newly diagnosed Graves' disease patients, about 35 samples in total. The study took place in China and was registered as a clinical trial. The investigation overall reported the following: Preferential use of TRBV28, TRBJ1-2 and TRBJ2-5 was observed in persistent disease, whereas TRBV20-1 and TRBJ2-1 were favored in newly diagnosed disease. Sequencing and analysis were limited to the TCR beta chain. The small sample size was acknowledged by the authors as a limitation that may reduce accuracy. Peripheral blood alone was examined, since thyroid tissue, which constituted the primary lesion, could not be accessed. Lower TCR Shannon entropy and fewer highly expanded clones were observed in persistent Graves' disease patients than in newly diagnosed patients, which suggested clonal expansion. A larger number of public clonotypes was shared among persistent patients (about 2,700) than among newly diagnosed patients (around 970).

The library was built by means of multiplex PCR. Data came from an Illumina HiSeq 4000. TCR beta libraries were built with iRepertoire HTBI primers and Arm-PCR amplification of CDR3 regions. Before sequencing, the PCR products went through gel purification. Per the authors' processing: A total of fewer than 70 TRBV and some 15 TRBJ segments were identified across samples and were used for gene usage analysis of CDR3 amino acid clonotypes. Filtered high-quality paired reads were merged into contigs using COPE and FqMerger. BLAST was used to align contigs to IMGT TRBV, TRBD and TRBJ reference genes, with CDR3 defined following IMGT. Highly expanded clones were defined as clonotypes with a frequency above 0.1%. Shannon entropy served as the measure of repertoire diversity, while the Gini coefficient captured V-J evenness. Public clonotypes were defined as clonotypes shared by more than one individual. The public reads were quality trimmed at Q25 with fastp and then assembled into clones with MiXCR by TCRdb, keeping productive beta chains. Identical CDR3 proteins give one entry, which carries the most common genes and DNA. The V and J calls and clone size come from TCRdb's table, not from the authors' own analysis. This sample lists 560,000 or so distinct CDR3 sequences; more than 15% were detected once. More than 10% of the sample comes from the top ten.

Explained via the paper, the time point label denotes: newly diagnosed GD, antithyroid drugs for less than 3 months. For both TCR sequencing and RNA sequencing, RNA was extracted from PBMCs using TRIzol. The diagnosis of Graves' disease was made according to American Thyroid Association guidelines. Recruitment of patients was carried out at an endocrinology department in Xi'an, China. From each patient, 7.5 to 10 milliliters of peripheral blood was collected into an EDTA anticoagulant tube. Ficoll Paque Plus density gradient separation was used to isolate PBMCs, and no further T cell sorting was done. An Agilent 2100 Bioanalyzer and agarose gel were used to assess RNA quality, and a NanoDrop 2000 was used to measure RNA concentration. This clonotype showed up many times. The antigen it binds to is not known. One base away there is no much larger clone; base qualities are not given. The CDR3, from cysteine to phenylalanine, totals 13 residues. Of the read, only the CDR3 DNA is kept; its 39 bases are in frame from base 1. Via the germline V gene (reference sequence), CDR1 is MNHEY and CDR2 SMNVEV. At the junction V is shortened by 2 bases and J by 1 base, with 3 bases in between.

These same records also appear under a second study, on T cells in Graves' hyperthyroidism and ophthalmopathy. The second paper further reports: A patient counted as having stable Graves' hyperthyroidism if no progression to ophthalmopathy occurred over 18 months of follow-up. Hyperthyroidism patients were newly diagnosed, with disease duration under 2 months, and aged 18 to 65 years. Exclusion was applied to patients with uncontrolled infections, other autoimmune diseases, pregnancy or lactation. Diagnoses were established on the basis of clinical symptoms, serum thyroxine and TRAb, thyroid ultrasound, and orbital computed tomography. The TCR CDR3 was subjected to a first round of RT-PCR using the HTBI primer set and the Qiagen OneStep RT-PCR kit. Most expanded thyroid clonotypes (frequency above 0.001) were also detected in blood, a finding suggesting that blood repertoires may reflect thyroid immune responses. A 13 V-J signature model separated ophthalmopathy from stable hyperthyroidism, with about 88% sensitivity and 81% to 82% specificity in cross-validation and 80%/75% in testing. During validation, the model predicted progression to ophthalmopathy a median of roughly six months ahead of onset, with around 65% sensitivity and 72% to 80% specificity. To identify TCR V-J signatures that set the groups apart, the researchers used a discovery cohort of 100 patients, made up of 40 to 45 with Graves' ophthalmopathy and 55 to 65 with stable Graves' hyperthyroidism. Whether ophthalmopathy could be predicted prospectively was tested in an independent validation cohort made up of some 20 hyperthyroidism patients plus 17 patients who later progressed to ophthalmopathy. For training and testing, the 100 or so patients in the discovery cohort were randomly divided in a 7:3 ratio. The study also compared thyroid tissue and blood T-cell repertoires from more than five Graves' hyperthyroidism patients. Once sampling was done, hyperthyroidism patients were given methimazole at a starting dose of 30 mg daily, whereas ophthalmopathy patients were given high-dose intravenous methylprednisolone. A second multiplex PCR round built the libraries, followed by size selection and purification. Sequencing of the libraries was done on an Illumina HiSeq2000 using paired-end 100 bp reads. SOAPnuke was used to process the raw data, with reads discarded if the reads contained adapters or uncalled bases, had a mean Phred below 15, or lacked an exact constant-primer or identifier match. COPE v1.2.5 was used to merge the high-quality paired reads, and each unique nucleotide sequence was defined as a clonotype. MiTCR v1.1 was used to align the clonotypes against IMGT TRBV, TRBD and TRBJ reference segments. The analysis included only V-J combinations with a frequency above 0.0001, which together covered about 99% of the repertoires. The TCS score was defined as F50 (clonal expansion) divided by E x V (chaos), with BLOSUM62-based TCRdist calculated between CDR3 peptides within each V-J. Welch's t-statistics and random forest reduced 500 to 550 V-J features to under 15, which were used in a naive Bayes classifier (R e1071). No statistical method was used to fix the sample size in advance, and group allocation was not hidden from the investigators. TCR Vbeta CDR3 sequencing of 135 peripheral blood samples (approximately 44 ophthalmopathy, 75 or so hyperthyroidism and about 17 progressor patients) is reported in the paper.

The source was peripheral blood mononuclear cells (PBMCs), collected at new diagnosis, from a patient treated with antithyroid drugs. The V gene is TRBV27 and the J gene is TRBJ1-5, with no reliable assignment of the D segment. This receptor was identified in a man aged 18 to 29 with Graves disease. Donor details come from another sample of the same person, matched by shared clones. The CDR3 reads as follows: CASSLKSNQPQHF. The sequence in DNA is TGTGCCAGCAGTTTAAAAAGCAATCAGCCCCAGCATTTT.